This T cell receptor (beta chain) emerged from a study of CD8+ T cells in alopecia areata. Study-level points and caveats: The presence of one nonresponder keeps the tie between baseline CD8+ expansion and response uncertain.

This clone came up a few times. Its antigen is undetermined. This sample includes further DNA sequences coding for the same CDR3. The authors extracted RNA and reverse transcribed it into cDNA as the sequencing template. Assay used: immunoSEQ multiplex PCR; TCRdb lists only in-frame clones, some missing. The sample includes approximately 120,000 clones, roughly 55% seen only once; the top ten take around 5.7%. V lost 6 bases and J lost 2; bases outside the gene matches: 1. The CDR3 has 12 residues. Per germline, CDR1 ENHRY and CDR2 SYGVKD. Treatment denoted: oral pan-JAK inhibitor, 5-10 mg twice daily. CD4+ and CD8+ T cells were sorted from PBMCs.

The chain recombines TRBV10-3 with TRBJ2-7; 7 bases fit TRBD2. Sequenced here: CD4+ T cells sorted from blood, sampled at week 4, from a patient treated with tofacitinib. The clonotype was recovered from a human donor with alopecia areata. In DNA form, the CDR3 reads TGTGCCATCAGGGGGGGGACCTACGAGCAGTACTTC. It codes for CAIRGGTYEQYF.